The clone carrying this TCR beta chain was seen more than once but under ten times. TCR libraries were built in bulk with a published protocol and specific TCR primers. TCRdb redid the calling of the PCR reads with MiXCR, one entry per CDR3 protein. The table lists hundreds of thousands of distinct CDR3 sequences, about 25% of them singletons. This entry is derived from a study of molecular identifiers for immune sequencing clone quantification. Sorting selected naive CD8 T cells with a CD8+CD4-CCR7+CD45RA+ phenotype. J lost 0 bases, V lost 6 bases, and 3 bases had no gene match. The CDR3 runs 14 residues. Germline loops: CDR1 MNHEY, CDR2 SMNVEV (reference sequence).

Material: naive CD8+ T cells from blood, with Jurkat cell RNA spiked in. As for subset: FACS-sorted CD8+CD4-CCR7+CD45RA+ naive T cells. This chain joins TRBV27 and TRBJ2-7, with TRBD1 identical over 9 bases. The sequence derives from a human donor in good health. Some libraries in this study had Jurkat cell RNA spiked in. In DNA form, the CDR3 reads TGTGCCAGCAGGACAGGGGGGGCCTCCTACGAGCAGTACTTC. It translates to CASRTGGASYEQYF.